The present T cell receptor beta chain was sequenced within a study of shared clonotypes between healthy human individuals. V lost 8 bases and J lost 1, with 16 bases in between. The CDR3 has 15 residues. Methods used by the authors: Filtering differed because ImmunoSEQ produced junction-only sequences that carried no quality scores. Generated by immunoSEQ multiplex PCR, the TCRdb table keeps only in-frame clones and is missing some. V, J and clone size are taken as reported in that table, and D and trimming were inferred from the DNA itself. Seen here are about 1 million clones, more than 75% observed once, and the top ten hold approximately 0.5%.

This receptor was obtained from a man between 18 and 29 years old in good health. Some clones in this sample may be carry-over from other donors' samples. J is TRBJ2-3 and V is TRBV23-1; D tentatively reads TRBD1 or TRBD2 (5 bases each). Being an ORF, TRBV23-1 has a function that is uncertain. Source material: memory CD4+ T cells from PBMCs. As for subset: CD45RA-negative fraction. Here the CDR3 reads CASLSQGRRTDTQYF. The CDR3 coding sequence is TGCGCCAGCCTGTCCCAGGGACGGCGCACAGATACGCAGTATTTT.